This TCR beta chain emerged from a study of blood T cell repertoires in COVID-19. Germline lookup yields CDR1 SGHAT and CDR2 FQNNGV. The CDR3 spans 17 residues. V lost 0 bases and J lost 8; bases outside the gene matches: 10. Clones were sequenced by immunoSEQ multiplex PCR, and TCRdb holds only the in-frame ones, with some missing. Of 490,000 or so clones in the sample, approximately 86% are singletons; the top ten hold 8.3%. Across about 22 US areas, participants ranged in age from about 18 to 90 years. The study assigned cohorts using participant-reported clinical history. The gene calls are TRBV11-2 and TRBJ1-4, with 9 bases aligning to TRBD1. Sequenced material: PBMCs or T cells enriched from blood (not recorded which). The receptor comes from a woman aged 60-70 years who had recovered from COVID-19. The CDR3 DNA reads TGTGCCAGCAGCTTAGATATGACGGGACAGGGATTCGAAAAACTGTTTTTT. It is translated as CASSLDMTGQGFEKLFF.